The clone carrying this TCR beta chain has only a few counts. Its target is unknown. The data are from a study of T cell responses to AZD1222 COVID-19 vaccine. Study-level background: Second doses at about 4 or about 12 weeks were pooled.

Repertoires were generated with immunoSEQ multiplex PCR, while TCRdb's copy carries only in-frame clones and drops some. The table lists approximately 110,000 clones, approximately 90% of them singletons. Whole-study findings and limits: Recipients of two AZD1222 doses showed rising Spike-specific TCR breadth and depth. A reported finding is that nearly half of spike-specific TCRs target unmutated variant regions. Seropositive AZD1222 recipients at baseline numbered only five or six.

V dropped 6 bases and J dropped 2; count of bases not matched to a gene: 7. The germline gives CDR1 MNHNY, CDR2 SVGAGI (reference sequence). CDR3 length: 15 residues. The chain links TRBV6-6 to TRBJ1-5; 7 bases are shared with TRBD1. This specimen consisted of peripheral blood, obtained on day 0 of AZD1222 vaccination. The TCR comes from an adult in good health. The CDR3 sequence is CASSRQGGGNQPQHF. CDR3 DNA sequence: TGTGCCAGCAGCCGACAGGGTGGGGGCAATCAGCCCCAGCATTTT.